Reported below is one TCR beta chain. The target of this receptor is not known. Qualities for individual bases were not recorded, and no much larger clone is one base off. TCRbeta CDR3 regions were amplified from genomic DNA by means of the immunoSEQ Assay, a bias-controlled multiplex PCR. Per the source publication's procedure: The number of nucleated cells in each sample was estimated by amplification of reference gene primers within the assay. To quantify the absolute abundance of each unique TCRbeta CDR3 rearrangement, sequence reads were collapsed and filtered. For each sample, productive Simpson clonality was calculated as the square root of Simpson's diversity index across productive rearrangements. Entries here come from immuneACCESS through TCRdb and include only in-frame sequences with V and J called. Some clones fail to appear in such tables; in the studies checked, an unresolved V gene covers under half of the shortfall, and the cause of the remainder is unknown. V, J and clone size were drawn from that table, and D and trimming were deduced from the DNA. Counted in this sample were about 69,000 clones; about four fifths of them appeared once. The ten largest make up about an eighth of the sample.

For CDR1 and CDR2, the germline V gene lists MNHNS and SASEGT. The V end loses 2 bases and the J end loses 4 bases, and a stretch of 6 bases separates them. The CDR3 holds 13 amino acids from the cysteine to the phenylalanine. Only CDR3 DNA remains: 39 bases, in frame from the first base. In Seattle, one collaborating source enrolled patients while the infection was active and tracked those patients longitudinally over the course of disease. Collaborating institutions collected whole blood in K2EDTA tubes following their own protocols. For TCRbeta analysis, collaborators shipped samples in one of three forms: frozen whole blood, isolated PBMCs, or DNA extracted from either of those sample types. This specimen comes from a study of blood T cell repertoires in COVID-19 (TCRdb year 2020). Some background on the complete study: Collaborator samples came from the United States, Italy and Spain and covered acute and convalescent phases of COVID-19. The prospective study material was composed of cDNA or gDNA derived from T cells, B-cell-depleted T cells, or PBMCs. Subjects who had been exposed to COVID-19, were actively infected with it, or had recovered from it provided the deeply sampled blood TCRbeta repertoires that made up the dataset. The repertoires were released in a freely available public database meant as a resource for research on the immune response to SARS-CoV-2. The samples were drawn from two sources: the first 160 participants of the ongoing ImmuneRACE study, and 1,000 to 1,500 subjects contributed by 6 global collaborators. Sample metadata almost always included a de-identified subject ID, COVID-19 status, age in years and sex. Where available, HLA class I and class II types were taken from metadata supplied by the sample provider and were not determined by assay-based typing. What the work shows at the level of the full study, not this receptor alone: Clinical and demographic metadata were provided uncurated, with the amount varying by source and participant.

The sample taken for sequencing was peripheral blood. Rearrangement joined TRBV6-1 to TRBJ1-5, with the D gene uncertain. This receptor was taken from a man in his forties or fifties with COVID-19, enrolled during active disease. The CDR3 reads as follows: CASSEHYNQPQHF. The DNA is TGTGCCAGCAGTGAACACTATAATCAGCCCCAGCATTTT.